This T cell receptor beta chain was retrieved from a study of early T cells in non-severe SARS-CoV-2 infection. Study-level information: The authors sequenced bulk RNA from unsorted whole blood, leaving chains unpaired.

This clonotype was observed many times. Attachment of unique molecular identifiers to individual cDNA molecules was performed. From the 5' RACE reads, TCRdb called clonotypes with MiXCR, one entry per CDR3 protein. The sample has some 76,000 distinct CDR3 sequences, about 13% seen once; the top ten hold around 15%. Trimming removed 0 bases from V and 3 bases from J, with 12 bases in between. Germline loops: CDR1 MNHEY, CDR2 SVGEGT. CDR3 size: 16 residues. The receptor comes from an adult who was a healthcare worker with PCR-confirmed SARS-CoV-2 infection or an uninfected control (not recorded which). The specimen sequenced was whole blood. The chain links TRBV6-2 or TRBV6-3 to TRBJ2-1, with D perhaps TRBD1 (5 bases). This CDR3 reads CASSYSTGAIYNEQFF. CDR3 sequence (DNA): TGTGCCAGCAGTTACTCTACAGGAGCCATCTACAATGAGCAGTTCTTC.